This TCR beta chain was sequenced during a study of CD8+ T cells in alopecia areata. Study overall: Treated patients swallowed 5 to 10 mg of oral tofacitinib twice daily. The study gave tofacitinib for 6 to 18 months, then 6 months off drug. Study conclusions and caveats: Many expanded lesional clones persisted in scalp and blood during tofacitinib treatment.

cDNA prepared by RNA extraction and subsequent reverse transcription served as the template for sequencing. The repertoire was sequenced with immunoSEQ multiplex PCR; TCRdb's copy has only in-frame clones and lacks some. The table lists fewer than 200,000 clones, under 60% of them singletons. Germline CDR1 is SGHRS and CDR2 is YFSETQ. This CDR3 has 14 residues. Trimming left V 2 bases short and J 2 bases short, with 11 bases between. Regarding treatment: oral pan-JAK inhibitor, 5-10 mg twice daily. Peripheral blood, together with lesional scalp punch biopsies, was collected from alopecia areata patients. In regard to this clone: The antigen is undetermined. The sample contains more than one DNA sequence encoding this CDR3.

The sequence was obtained from a human donor with alopecia areata. The rearrangement links TRBV5-1 to TRBJ2-7, with D maybe TRBD1 (5 bases). Sequencing was performed on CD8+ T cells sorted from blood, taken at week 24, from a patient treated with tofacitinib. CDR3 region: CASSLTGPTYEQYF. CDR3 DNA: TGCGCCAGCAGCTTAACAGGTCCCACCTACGAGCAGTACTTC. Supplemented by reference TRBV5-1 and TRBJ2-7, the full variable domain reads KAGVTQTPRYLIKTRGQQVTLSCSPISGHRSVSWYQQTPGQGLQFLFEYFSETQRNKGNFPGRFSGRQFSNSRSEMNVSTLELGDSALYLCASSLTGPTYEQYFGPGTRLTVT.